Each of the 32 T cell receptor beta chains below was sequenced from the same sample in a study of blood T cell repertoires in COVID-19. Clones were sequenced by immunoSEQ multiplex PCR, and TCRdb holds only the in-frame ones, with some missing. Here the sample spans 180,000 or so clones, about 81% being singletons. Material: peripheral blood. These receptors all stem from a woman older than 75 with COVID-19, enrolled during active disease.

The gene calls are TRBV6-2 or TRBV6-3 and TRBJ2-7; the match to TRBD1 covers 7 bases. The V and J ends lost 4 bases and 12 bases, in that order; junction bases with no gene match: 6. Germline CDR1 and CDR2: MNHEY and SVGEGT. The CDR3 loop spans 11 amino acids. This CDR3 reads CASSWETGRYF. The CDR3, as DNA: TGTGCCAGCAGTTGGGAGACAGGGCGGTACTTC.

The V call is TRBV2, the J call TRBJ2-5; D is uncertain. CDR1 and CDR2 (germline): SNHLY, FYNNEI. The V and J ends lost 7 bases and 0 bases respectively, with 6 bases between them. This CDR3 has 12 amino acids. CDR3 region: CASTFNQETQYF. DNA for the CDR3: TGTGCCAGCACGTTTAACCAAGAGACCCAGTACTTC.

The J gene is TRBJ2-2, the V gene TRBV5-6; 11 bases agree with TRBD2. V was pared by 3 bases and J by 3 bases, with 7 bases of the junction left unmatched. The CDR3 length is 17 residues. Germline V gene sequence: CDR1 SGHDT, CDR2 YYEEEE. CDR3 amino acids: CASSSTGTSGYTGELFF. DNA for the CDR3: TGTGCCAGCAGCTCGACAGGGACTAGCGGATACACCGGGGAGCTGTTTTTT.

The rearrangement links TRBV3-1 (or the pseudogene TRBV3-2) to TRBJ1-6; the D is unclear. CDR3 size: 14 residues. The germline V gene has CDR1 LGHDT and CDR2 YNNKEL (reference sequence). V gave up 1 base and J gave up 10 bases, with 11 bases separating them. The CDR3: CASSQGSGESPLHF. The CDR3, as DNA: TGTGCCAGCAGCCAAGGCTCCGGAGAATCACCCCTCCACTTT.

The chain joins TRBV5-1 to TRBJ2-7, with D possibly TRBD2 on 5 matching bases. The V gene lost 4 bases and the J gene lost 3 bases, with 11 bases spanning the gap. Looked up from germline, CDR1 is SGHRS and CDR2 is YFSETQ. This CDR3 region has 13 residues. CDR3 amino acids: CASSAPGVYEQYF. The CDR3 DNA sequence: TGCGCCAGCAGCGCCCCCGGGGTCTACGAGCAGTACTTC.

This clone was observed at least ten times. The J gene is TRBJ1-4, the V gene TRBV4-3, with 8 bases matching TRBD1. The length of the CDR3 is 13 residues. V dropped 3 bases and J dropped 8; count of bases not matched to a gene: 2. CDR1 and CDR2 (germline): LGHNA, YSLEER. In DNA, the CDR3 is TGCGCCAGCAGCCAGGACAGGGTGGAAAAACTGTTTTTT. It encodes CASSQDRVEKLFF.

This rearrangement joins TRBV30 to TRBJ1-2, with TRBD1 identical over 9 bases. Unmatched junction bases numbered 7, after V lost 3 bases and J lost 2 bases. The CDR3 length is 15 residues. From germline, CDR1 is GTSNPN and CDR2 SVGIG (reference sequence). CDR3: CAWRMGTGGNYGYTF. In nucleotides, the CDR3 is TGTGCCTGGAGAATGGGTACAGGGGGCAACTATGGCTACACCTTC.

This sequence joins TRBV11-3 and TRBJ2-1; 13 bases are a match to TRBD2. The CDR3 length is 16 residues. After removal of 5 bases from V and 7 bases from J, the junction contained 8 bases not matched to a gene. Germline V gene lookup returns CDR1 SGHNT and CDR2 YENEEA. The CDR3 spells CASSPRTSGSINEQFF. The CDR3 region has the DNA TGTGCCAGCAGCCCACGGACTAGCGGGAGTATAAATGAGCAGTTCTTC.

The chain recombines TRBV27 with TRBJ1-2; the D is unclear. The V and J ends lost 5 bases and 2 bases respectively, with 15 bases between them. This CDR3 spans 15 amino acids. CDR1 MNHEY and CDR2 SMNVEV come from the germline V gene (reference sequence). The CDR3 nucleotides are TGTGCCAGCAGTCGTAGACCCGAGGGAAACTATGGCTACACCTTC. Protein: CASSRRPEGNYGYTF.

In this sample, this clone turned up once. This sequence joins TRBV28 and TRBJ1-5; no clear D. Trimming shortened V by 2 bases and J by 7 bases, and 9 bases separated the two germline ends. This CDR3 contains 13 residues. The germline CDR1 and CDR2 sequences are MDHEN and SYDVKM. The CDR3 DNA is TGTGCCAGCAGTTTAACGCCTAGACAGCCCCAGCATTTT. Translating gives CASSLTPRQPQHF.

The rearrangement uses TRBV5-8 and TRBJ2-2, with 11 bases that match TRBD2. V was clipped by 0 bases and J by 6 bases; unmatched bases: 7. The CDR3 runs 17 residues. CDR1 is SGHTS and CDR2 is YDEGEE in the germline V gene. The CDR3 coding sequence is TGTGCCAGCAGCTTGGAGGTAGCGGGGGGGCCTTCCGGGGAGCTGTTTTTT. Amino acids: CASSLEVAGGPSGELFF.

The J gene is TRBJ1-1, the V gene TRBV6-6; possible D gene TRBD1, 5 bases. This CDR3 is built from 15 residues. In germline, CDR1 is MNHNY, CDR2 SVGAGI (reference sequence). V was cut by 4 bases and J by 3 bases, with 15 bases left in between. CDR3: CASSSPGGRHTEAFF. CDR3 DNA: TGTGCCAGCAGTTCCCCGGGGGGGAGGCACACTGAAGCTTTCTTT.

This chain connects TRBV15 to TRBJ2-7; D might be TRBD1 (6 bases). CDR1 is LNHNV and CDR2 is YYDKDF in the germline V gene (reference sequence). This CDR3 comprises 13 residues. V lost 4 bases to trimming and J lost 5 bases, with 12 bases between them. CDR3 sequence reads: CATSTQGFDEQYF. The CDR3, as DNA: TGTGCCACCAGCACACAGGGATTCGACGAGCAGTACTTC.

The chain couples TRBV10-3 to TRBJ2-2, with D perhaps TRBD2 (5 bases). Trimming pared 1 base from V and 1 base from J, leaving 10 bases between. The CDR3 is 16 residues long. Germline V gene lookup returns CDR1 ENHRY and CDR2 SYGVKD. The CDR3 DNA reads as TGTGCCATCAGTGAGTTTACGGGAATGAACACCGGGGAGCTGTTTTTT. Translated, it gives CAISEFTGMNTGELFF.

The V and J genes are TRBV14 and TRBJ2-7, with D perhaps TRBD2 (6 bases). This CDR3 has 14 amino acids. Looked up from germline, CDR1 is SGHDN and CDR2 is FVKESK. Trimming took 7 bases from V and 7 from J, leaving 20 bases between them. CDR3 in DNA: TGTGCCAGCAAACCCGGGAGAGCCCACGGGGAGCAGTACTTC. Translating it yields CASKPGRAHGEQYF.

V and J are TRBV7-9 and TRBJ2-7, with TRBD2 matching over 7 bases. The V gene end was trimmed by 0 bases and the J gene end by 0 bases; junction bases not matched to a gene: 11. Per germline, CDR1 SEHNR and CDR2 FQNEAQ (reference sequence). This CDR3 comprises 18 residues. The CDR3 coding sequence is TGTGCCAGCAGCTTAGCGCGGAGGGAGCGGGGAACCTCCTACGAGCAGTACTTC. Translation gives CASSLARRERGTSYEQYF.

The chain employs TRBV12-3 or TRBV12-4 and TRBJ2-5; D gene unclear. The CDR3 has 13 residues. The V and J ends lost 3 bases and 4 bases respectively, with 9 bases between them. The CDR3: CASSFLPGETQYF. The CDR3, as DNA: TGTGCCAGCAGTTTTCTCCCAGGAGAGACCCAGTACTTC.

DNA for the CDR3: TGTGCCAGCAGCTGGGGTCGCGGGGGGGCCAGGGAGACCCAGTACTTC. It translates to CASSWGRGGARETQYF. This chain links TRBV7-8 with TRBJ2-5, with 9 bases fitting TRBD2. This CDR3 comprises 16 residues. Germline trimming cut 4 bases from V and 5 bases from J; bases unmatched to any gene: 11. From germline, CDR1 is SGHVS and CDR2 FQNEAQ. The whole variable domain, filled in from reference TRBV7-8 and TRBJ2-5, reads GAGVSQSPRYKVAKRGQDVALRCDPISGHVSLFWYQQALGQGPEFLTYFQNEAQLDKSGLPSDRFFAERPEGSVSTLKIQRTQQEDSAVYLCASSWGRGGARETQYFGPGTRLLVL.

The V call is TRBV19, the J call TRBJ2-7; maybe TRBD2 (6 bases). Trimming took off 0 bases at V and 1 base at J, with 13 bases between the two ends. The CDR3 is made up of 16 amino acids. Germline CDR1 LNHDA, CDR2 SQIVND (reference sequence). CDR3 loop: CASSIDGPGRSYEQYF. DNA of the CDR3: TGTGCCAGTAGTATAGATGGCCCAGGGAGGTCCTACGAGCAGTACTTC.

In its sample, this clone was seen a few times. V is TRBV5-1 and J is TRBJ1-6, with D possibly TRBD1 on 5 matching bases. The CDR3 is 14 residues long. Trimming left V 2 bases short and J 8 bases short, with 11 bases between. Germline CDR1 is SGHRS and CDR2 is YFSETQ. The CDR3 reads CASSFGQLDSPLHF. CDR3 nucleotide sequence: TGCGCCAGCAGCTTCGGACAATTGGATTCACCCCTCCACTTT.

J is TRBJ2-2 and V is TRBV27; TRBD1 is a possible D gene (6 bases). The CDR3 sequence is 14 residues long. Germline values: CDR1 MNHEY, CDR2 SMNVEV (reference sequence). V gave up 6 bases and J gave up 7 bases, with 15 bases separating them. In DNA form, the CDR3 reads TGTGCCAGCAGGAAAAACAGGGAAATCGGGGAGCTGTTTTTT. Translated: CASRKNREIGELFF.

The J gene is TRBJ2-2, the V gene TRBV7-6; 9 bases align to TRBD2. CDR3 size: 19 residues. The V gene's germline CDR1 is SGHVS and CDR2 FNYEAQ. Trimming at V came to 2 bases and at J to 0 bases, leaving 10 bases not matched to a gene. The chain's CDR3 is CASSLFTSGSLANTGELFF. In DNA, the CDR3 is TGTGCCAGCAGCTTATTTACTAGCGGGTCTCTCGCGAACACCGGGGAGCTGTTTTTT.

DNA of the CDR3: TGTGCCAGCAGTACGCTCCGGGTCCTCCTTTCTAACACCGGGGAGCTGTTTTTT. Translated: CASSTLRVLLSNTGELFF. The gene calls are TRBV2 and TRBJ2-2; D unresolved. This CDR3 is built from 18 residues. Per the germline V gene, CDR1 is SNHLY and CDR2 is FYNNEI. V was shortened by 5 bases and J by 2 bases, with 21 bases between the two germline ends.

This chain links TRBV10-2 with TRBJ2-1; TRBD1 matches at 8 bases. The junction had 14 bases not matched to a gene; V was cut back by 2 bases and J by 14 bases. Germline lookup yields CDR1 WSHSY and CDR2 SAAADI. This CDR3 is built from 15 residues. The CDR3 protein is CASSEPGQGKGLKFF. CDR3 DNA sequence: TGCGCCAGCAGTGAGCCTGGACAGGGTAAAGGGTTGAAGTTCTTC.

CDR3 loop: CASSLVGINEKLFF. The CDR3 DNA reads as TGCGCCAGCAGCTTGGTCGGGATAAATGAAAAACTGTTTTTT. The chain combines TRBV5-1 with TRBJ1-4; D unclear. Germline CDR1 is SGHRS and CDR2 is YFSETQ. V lost 0 bases and J lost 5, with 8 bases in between. CDR3 length equals 14 residues.

This clone has only a few counts. The rearrangement joins TRBV2 to TRBJ2-7; TRBD2 matches 8 bases. Per germline, CDR1 SNHLY and CDR2 FYNNEI. V lost 6 bases to trimming and J lost 4 bases; unmatched junction nucleotides: 14. CDR3 length: 16 amino acids. CDR3 sequence: CASRSLGGGTLYEQYF. CDR3 nucleotide sequence: TGTGCCAGCAGGAGCCTCGGGGGGGGGACATTATACGAGCAGTACTTC.

The rearrangement links TRBV6-2 or TRBV6-3 to TRBJ2-7, with 15 bases aligning to TRBD2. Germline V lookup: CDR1 MNHEY, CDR2 SVGEGT. J was trimmed by 1 base and V by 4 bases; bases with no gene match: 5. The CDR3 covers 17 residues. CDR3 in amino acids: CASSSGTSGGRSYEQYF. For the CDR3, the DNA is TGTGCCAGCAGTTCCGGGACTAGCGGGGGGAGATCCTACGAGCAGTACTTC.

The CDR3 DNA follows: TGCAGCGTTGAAGGCCAGGGCGGCTATGGCTACACCTTC. Translating gives CSVEGQGGYGYTF. The gene calls are TRBV29-1 and TRBJ1-2; possible D gene TRBD1, 5 bases. The germline V gene has CDR1 SQVTM and CDR2 ANQGSEA. CDR3 size: 13 residues. Trimming removed 1 base at V and 4 bases at J, with 10 bases between.

The chain joins TRBV5-8 to TRBJ1-5; D unresolved. Germline V gene sequence: CDR1 SGHTS, CDR2 YDEGEE. V gave up 0 bases and J gave up 7 bases, with 5 bases separating them. The CDR3 loop spans 12 amino acids. Here the CDR3 DNA reads TGTGCCAGCAGCTTGGCCGGGCAGCCCCAGCATTTT. Translated: CASSLAGQPQHF.

This rearrangement joins TRBV6-2 or TRBV6-3 to TRBJ1-3, with a weak D call TRBD1 (6 bases). Germline V gene sequence: CDR1 MNHEY, CDR2 SVGEGT. V lost 4 bases to trimming and J lost 1 base, with 14 bases between them. This CDR3 has 16 residues. Here the CDR3 DNA reads TGTGCCAGCAGTTCAGGAGCCCAGGGGTCTGGAAACACCATATATTTT. Translation gives CASSSGAQGSGNTIYF.

CDR3 nucleotides: TGTGCCAGCAGTGCGGGACAGGGGGCGAATGGCTACACCTTC. The encoded protein is CASSAGQGANGYTF. The J gene is TRBJ1-2, the V gene TRBV6-4; 12 nucleotides match TRBD1. Germline V gives CDR1 MRHNA, CDR2 SNTAGT. The CDR3 is 14 amino acids. The ends lost 4 bases at V and 6 bases at J; junction bases unmatched: 3.

The rearrangement links TRBV19 to TRBJ2-7; perhaps TRBD1 as D (6 bases). Trimming pared 5 bases from V and 4 bases from J, leaving 15 bases between. The length of the CDR3 is 14 residues. Per the germline V gene, CDR1 is LNHDA and CDR2 is SQIVND (reference sequence). CDR3 sequence (DNA): TGTGCCAGTAGTGCCCAAGACAGGAGTTACGAGCAGTACTTC. It yields the protein CASSAQDRSYEQYF.